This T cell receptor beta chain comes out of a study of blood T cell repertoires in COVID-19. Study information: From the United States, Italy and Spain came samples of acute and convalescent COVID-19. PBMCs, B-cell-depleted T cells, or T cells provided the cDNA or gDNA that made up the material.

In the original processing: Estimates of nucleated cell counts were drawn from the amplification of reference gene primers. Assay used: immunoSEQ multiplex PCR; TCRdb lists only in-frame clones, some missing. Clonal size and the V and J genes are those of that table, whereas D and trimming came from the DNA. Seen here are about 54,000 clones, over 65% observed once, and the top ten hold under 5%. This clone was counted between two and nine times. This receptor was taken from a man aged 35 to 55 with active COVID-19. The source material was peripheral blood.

The CDR3 loop reads CASSQDGMNTEAFF. As DNA, the CDR3 is TGTGCCAGCAGCCAGGACGGGATGAACACTGAAGCTTTCTTT. The gene calls are TRBV11-3 and TRBJ1-1; D gene uncertain. Germline values: CDR1 SGHNT, CDR2 YENEEA. With 5 bases removed from V and 0 bases from J, the gap between germline ends came to 10 bases. CDR3 size: 14 residues.